A single sample gave rise to the 31 T cell receptor beta chains below, sequenced in a study of blood T cells in healthy people across ages. It was with a sample-barcoded 5' primer and a J-beta primer mix that a second PCR of roughly 7 to 12 cycles was run. TCRdb itself ran the 5' RACE reads through MiXCR, one entry per CDR3 protein. The data hold about 930,000 distinct CDR3 sequences, with 25% to 30% observed a single time. This sample was also put to use in a study of T cells of mothers and their children.

The sequencing sample was made of blood. These receptors were collected from a middle-aged woman in good health.

This clonotype occurred many times. The chain links TRBV15 to TRBJ2-3, with D uncertain. The germline V and J ends were trimmed by 4 bases and 0 bases, with 11 bases remaining between them. CDR3 length: 15 residues. CDR1 is LNHNV, CDR2 YYDKDF, per germline (reference sequence). CDR3 bases: TGTGCCACCAGCATCCGGCTGGCTAGCACAGATACGCAGTATTTT. Translated, it gives CATSIRLASTDTQYF.

The chain uses TRBV5-1 and TRBJ1-2; 8 nucleotides align to TRBD1. Germline V gene lookup returns CDR1 SGHRS and CDR2 YFSETQ. Trimming at V came to 2 bases and at J to 2 bases, leaving 11 bases not matched to a gene. CDR3 size: 17 residues. The CDR3 sequence is CASSLATGAKQNYGYTF. The DNA for the CDR3 is TGCGCCAGCAGCTTAGCGACAGGGGCTAAACAAAACTATGGCTACACCTTC.

This clonotype has only one observation. V usage is TRBV28 and J usage is TRBJ2-7; 9 bases fit TRBD1. V dropped 8 bases and J dropped 5; count of bases not matched to a gene: 13. CDR1 is MDHEN and CDR2 is SYDVKM in the germline V gene. The CDR3 length is 15 residues. This CDR3 is CASWGGDRVIDEQYF. The CDR3 nucleotides read TGTGCCAGCTGGGGGGGGGACAGGGTTATCGACGAGCAGTACTTC.

This clonotype was observed many times. This chain connects TRBV7-2 to TRBJ1-2; D possibly corresponds to TRBD1 (5 bases). Per the germline V gene, CDR1 is SGHTA and CDR2 is FQGNSA. V was shortened by 0 bases and J by 6 bases, with 14 bases between the two germline ends. CDR3 length: 15 residues. The CDR3 sequence is CASSLAQITGDGYTF. CDR3 coding DNA: TGTGCCAGCAGCTTAGCACAAATCACGGGGGATGGCTACACCTTC.

The table lists this clonotype with a count of one. The chain employs TRBV18 and TRBJ2-1; D is undetermined. Trimming took off 6 bases at V and 0 bases at J, with 18 bases between the two ends. This CDR3 has 17 residues. CDR1 KGHSH and CDR2 LQKENI come from the germline V gene. The CDR3 DNA is TGTGCCAGCTCCCCTAACCCCGACCCTAGCTCCTACAATGAGCAGTTCTTC. Translated, it gives CASSPNPDPSSYNEQFF.

The rearrangement uses TRBV12-3 or TRBV12-4 and TRBJ1-1; D remains unclear. This CDR3 contains 14 residues. The V end lost 9 bases, the J end lost 3 bases, and 17 bases lay between the germline ends. CDR3 loop: CARSPQAWDTEAFF. The CDR3 DNA follows: TGTGCCAGGAGCCCCCAGGCTTGGGACACTGAAGCTTTCTTT.

CDR3 residues: CSARKADSSYEQYF. CDR3 DNA: TGCAGTGCTAGAAAGGCAGATAGCTCCTACGAGCAGTACTTC. This rearrangement joins TRBV20-1 to TRBJ2-7; D is unresolved. V was pared by 2 bases and J by 0 bases, with 11 bases between. Looked up from germline, CDR1 is DFQATT and CDR2 is SNEGSKA (reference sequence). This CDR3 has 14 residues.

This clonotype was recorded many times. The chain recombines TRBV6-5 with TRBJ2-7; D not certain. The germline V gene has CDR1 MNHEY and CDR2 SVGAGI. V was shortened by 4 bases and J by 0 bases, with 10 bases between the two germline ends. The CDR3 totals 14 residues. This chain's CDR3 is CASSSPPGSYEQYF. CDR3 sequence (DNA): TGTGCCAGCAGTTCACCCCCAGGCTCCTACGAGCAGTACTTC.

The rearrangement links TRBV9 to TRBJ1-1; D is uncertain. Trimming pared 3 bases from V and 2 bases from J, leaving 11 bases between. Germline V lookup: CDR1 SGDLS, CDR2 YYNGEE. The CDR3 covers 14 residues. The CDR3 is CASSGGTSNTEAFF. CDR3 coding DNA: TGTGCCAGCAGCGGCGGCACCTCAAACACTGAAGCTTTCTTT.

This clonotype was seen repeatedly, ten times or more. The V call is TRBV21-1, the J call TRBJ2-4; no check of the table's D call, TRBD1, against the DNA was made. TRBV21-1 is shown as a pseudogene. The CDR3 totals 16 residues. The CDR3 is CASSKGAGAGGNIQYF. The CDR3 DNA sequence: TGTGCCAGCAGCAAAGGAGCAGGGGCCGGGGGGAACATTCAGTACTTC.

This clonotype has ten or more counts. CDR3 sequence: CASSYPGQGATEAFF. CDR3 coding DNA: TGTGCCAGCAGTTACCCGGGACAGGGGGCCACTGAAGCTTTCTTT. The chain uses TRBV6-2 or TRBV6-3 and TRBJ1-1; 12 bases are shared with TRBD1. The CDR3 covers 15 residues. V lost 2 bases to trimming and J lost 4 bases; unmatched junction nucleotides: 2. Germline assignment: CDR1 MNHEY and CDR2 SVGEGT.

This clonotype came up a few times. The genes are TRBV6-6 and TRBJ1-2; the D gene is possibly TRBD1 (5 bases). Trimming took off 6 bases at V and 5 bases at J, with 16 bases between the two ends. CDR3 length equals 14 residues. CDR1 is MNHNY, CDR2 SVGAGI, per germline (reference sequence). CDR3 sequence reads: CASRGRLAGYGYTF. The CDR3 nucleotides are TGTGCCAGCAGGGGACGATTGGCGGGATATGGCTACACCTTC.

Written as DNA, the CDR3 is TGCGCCAGCAGCCAAGGGCCCCGGACGGGGTACGAGCAGTACTTC. As protein: CASSQGPRTGYEQYF. The V call is TRBV4-1, the J call TRBJ2-7; D may be TRBD2 (5 bases). The CDR3 runs 15 residues. V was clipped by 1 base and J by 4 bases, with 14 bases between them. CDR1 and CDR2 from the germline V gene are MGHRA and YSYEKL.

This clonotype was picked up a small number of times. A much bigger clone sits one base away, suggesting this may be a read error. This chain joins TRBV6-4 and TRBJ2-4; D is unresolved. This CDR3 contains 10 residues. V lost 4 bases and J lost 9, with 4 bases in between. Germline assignment: CDR1 MRHNA and CDR2 SNTAGT. CDR3 sequence (DNA): TGTGCCAGCAGTGGCGGCATTCAGTACTTC. Protein sequence: CASSGGIQYF.

The genes are TRBV20-1 and TRBJ2-5; D may be TRBD1 or TRBD2 (5 bases each). Germline CDR1 is DFQATT and CDR2 is SNEGSKA (reference sequence). V lost 5 bases to trimming and J lost 1 base, with 20 bases between them. This CDR3 is built from 16 residues. CDR3 in amino acids: CSASSREGSRQETQYF. The CDR3 DNA is TGCAGTGCTTCGAGTAGAGAGGGGTCCCGCCAAGAGACCCAGTACTTC.

This clonotype was counted at least ten times. The chain links TRBV11-2 to TRBJ2-7; 7 nucleotides agree with TRBD1. The CDR3 loop spans 14 amino acids. V shed 3 bases and J 9 bases; nucleotides not matched to a gene: 11. CDR1 is SGHAT and CDR2 is FQNNGV in the germline V gene. This chain's CDR3 is CASSFSGQEKSQYF. The CDR3 nucleotides are TGTGCCAGCAGCTTTTCAGGACAGGAAAAATCGCAGTACTTC. Filled out from reference TRBV11-2 and TRBJ2-7, the complete variable domain reads EAGVAQSPRYKIIEKRQSVAFWCNPISGHATLYWYQQILGQGPKLLIQFQNNGVVDDSQLPKDRFSAERLKGVDSTLKIQPAKLEDSAVYLCASSFSGQEKSQYFGPGTRLTVT.

The chain combines TRBV10-3 with TRBJ2-1; no reliable D call. Germline loops: CDR1 ENHRY, CDR2 SYGVKD. This CDR3 has 11 residues. Trimming removed 6 bases at V and 10 bases at J, with 10 bases between. The CDR3 nucleotides read TGTGCCATCAGGGGCTCCTACGAGCAGTTCTTC. Amino acid sequence: CAIRGSYEQFF.

This clonotype was observed once. V is TRBV5-1 and J is TRBJ1-1; D is unresolved. V shed 3 bases and J shed 1 base, with 19 bases lying between them. The CDR3 runs to 17 residues. The germline gives CDR1 SGHRS, CDR2 YFSETQ. CDR3: CASSSPTKDLANTEAFF. The CDR3 DNA reads TGCGCCAGCAGCTCCCCAACCAAGGACTTGGCGAACACTGAAGCTTTCTTT.

A few counts support this clonotype. The CDR3 here is CASSDYTAEQYF. For the CDR3, the DNA is TGTGCCAGCAGTGATTATACGGCCGAGCAGTACTTC. The genes are TRBV2 and TRBJ2-7, with D hard to call. V lost 3 bases to trimming and J lost 6 bases, with 9 bases between them. This CDR3 region has 12 residues. Germline CDR1 SNHLY, CDR2 FYNNEI.

The chain is built from TRBV7-3 and TRBJ1-1; 11 nucleotides line up with TRBD1. CDR1 SGHTA and CDR2 FQGTGA come from the germline V gene. The CDR3 runs to 15 residues. Losses at the gene ends were 5 bases for V and 2 bases for J; bases not matched to a gene: 4. The CDR3 loop reads CASSQRTGGNTEAFF. In nucleotides, the CDR3 is TGTGCCAGCAGCCAAAGGACAGGGGGCAACACTGAAGCTTTCTTT.

Only a few counts were recorded for this clonotype. This chain connects TRBV25-1 to TRBJ2-4; perhaps TRBD1 as D (5 bases). V was trimmed by 4 bases and J by 13 bases, leaving 29 bases between them. The germline V gene encodes CDR1 MGHDK and CDR2 SYGVNS. This CDR3 spans 17 amino acids. CDR3 in DNA: TGTGCCAGCAGTGGGGGCGAGACATCAAATGGGCCCTACGGGCAGTACTTC. It is translated as CASSGGETSNGPYGQYF.

This clonotype was seen at least ten times. The chain uses TRBV15 and TRBJ2-1; no reliable D call. Germline lookup yields CDR1 LNHNV and CDR2 YYDKDF (reference sequence). V lost 8 bases and J 0 bases, leaving 8 bases between the germline ends. The CDR3 covers 13 residues. The CDR3 region has the DNA TGTGCCACCTCCAGTAGCTCCTACAATGAGCAGTTCTTC. Translating gives CATSSSSYNEQFF.

In its sample, this clonotype was seen a few times. The chain combines TRBV29-1 with TRBJ1-5, with D unclear. V was cut by 3 bases and J by 7 bases, with 13 bases left in between. Germline-derived CDR1 and CDR2 are SQVTM and ANQGSEA. This CDR3 comprises 13 residues. The CDR3 here is CSVEPGSGQPQHF. The CDR3 nucleotides read TGCAGCGTTGAGCCGGGGAGCGGACAGCCCCAGCATTTT.

This chain joins TRBV6-5 and TRBJ2-1, with D possibly matching TRBD1 (8 bases). Germline CDR1 and CDR2: MNHEY and SVGAGI. The CDR3 runs to 15 residues. The V end lost 4 bases, the J end lost 4 bases, and 14 bases lay between the germline ends. The CDR3 sequence is CASSSTGGGYNEQFF. The DNA for the CDR3 is TGTGCCAGCAGTTCCACAGGGGGAGGGTACAATGAGCAGTTCTTC.

The chain joins TRBV28 to TRBJ1-1; no clear D. Germline loops: CDR1 MDHEN, CDR2 SYDVKM. The CDR3 runs to 14 residues. Trimming took off 2 bases at V and 4 bases at J, with 11 bases between the two ends. CDR3 residues: CASSLGFMVTEAFF. CDR3 coding DNA: TGTGCCAGCAGTTTAGGATTTATGGTCACTGAAGCTTTCTTT.

This clonotype is a singleton in its sample. V is TRBV5-1 and J is TRBJ2-1; maybe TRBD2 (7 bases). V gave up 4 bases and J gave up 7 bases, with 15 bases separating them. Germline loops: CDR1 SGHRS, CDR2 YFSETQ. The CDR3 loop spans 14 amino acids. The CDR3 protein is CASSPTSQGNEQFF. The CDR3 DNA reads TGCGCCAGCAGCCCGACTAGCCAGGGGAATGAGCAGTTCTTC.

This clonotype was seen only a few times. As DNA, the CDR3 is TGCGCCAGCAGCCAAGTGGTGGAGGGCACTGAAGCTTTCTTT. It encodes CASSQVVEGTEAFF. V usage is TRBV4-3 and J usage is TRBJ1-1; D uncertain. In germline, CDR1 is LGHNA, CDR2 YSLEER. CDR3 size: 14 residues. Trimming left V 1 base short and J 4 bases short, with 10 bases between.

The sample holds many counts of this clonotype. The chain couples TRBV4-1 to TRBJ2-7; D gene ambiguous. The length of the CDR3 is 13 residues. CDR1 and CDR2 from the germline V gene are MGHRA and YSYEKL. The germline V and J ends were trimmed by 1 base and 0 bases, with 4 bases remaining between them. CDR3 bases: TGCGCCAGCAGCCAAGCGACCTCCTACGAGCAGTACTTC. The encoded protein is CASSQATSYEQYF.

Notes on this clonotype: A junction boundary mismatches the germline segment, possibly from a read error. V is TRBV6-4 and J is TRBJ2-5, with D tentatively TRBD1 (6 bases). This CDR3 is 13 amino acids long. The germline V gene has CDR1 MRHNA and CDR2 SNTAGT. The CDR3 spells CASSDSDSNEQYF. DNA for the CDR3: TGTGCCAGCAGCGACTCGGACAGCAATGAGCAGTACTTC.

This clonotype was seen repeatedly, ten times or more. The rearrangement joins TRBV2 to TRBJ2-1, with D perhaps matching TRBD2 (6 bases). The CDR3 totals 15 residues. V lost 6 bases and J 2 bases, leaving 14 bases between the germline ends. In germline, CDR1 is SNHLY, CDR2 FYNNEI. Here the CDR3 reads CASRPRDFAYNEQFF. The CDR3 DNA follows: TGTGCCAGCAGACCTAGGGACTTCGCCTACAATGAGCAGTTCTTC.

This clonotype was recorded a few times. The chain joins TRBV27 to TRBJ2-1; 9 bases match TRBD2. Germline V gives CDR1 MNHEY, CDR2 SMNVEV (reference sequence). The CDR3 extends over 17 amino acids. The trim removed 0 bases at V and 4 bases at J, leaving 7 bases unmatched. CDR3 residues: CASSLSPRAGGYNEQFF. The CDR3 DNA reads as TGTGCCAGCAGTTTATCGCCACGGGCGGGGGGGTACAATGAGCAGTTCTTC.